Listed below are T cell receptor beta chains from one sample, sequenced in a study of blood T cell repertoires in COVID-19. Assay used: immunoSEQ multiplex PCR; TCRdb lists only in-frame clones, some missing. The sample lists 87,000 or so clones; 88% were seen once. Sequencing input: peripheral blood. The receptors originated from a man of 80 years or more with acute or convalescent COVID-19. Each CDR3 is given with its conserved first and last residue. D genes are given only for firm matches. Some rows have no size entry. The others give once, few or many, or a class for an expanded clone.

clone size,D gene,J gene,V gene,CDR3 protein,CDR3 DNA
-,-,TRBJ1-2,TRBV7-2,CASSLTQGDYGYTF,TGTGCCAGCAGCTTAACGCAGGGTGACTATGGCTACACCTTC
once,-,TRBJ2-1,TRBV5-1,CASSLDRDSYNEQFF,TGCGCCAGCAGCCTAGACAGAGACTCCTACAATGAGCAGTTCTTC
-,TRBD1,TRBJ2-5,TRBV7-9,CASSLTGGDQETQYF,TGTGCCAGCAGTTTAACAGGGGGCGACCAAGAGACCCAGTACTTC
few,-,TRBJ1-2,TRBV21-1,CASSGGLERGYTF,TGTGCCAGCAGCGGAGGGCTGGAGCGGGGCTACACCTTC
-,-,TRBJ2-4,TRBV6-5,CASSLSGSKNIQYF,TGTGCCAGCAGTCTTTCAGGATCCAAAAACATTCAGTACTTC
-,TRBD1,TRBJ2-2,TRBV7-3,CASSLRPGTENTGELFF,TGTGCCAGCAGCTTAAGGCCAGGGACAGAGAACACCGGGGAGCTGTTTTTT
-,-,TRBJ1-5,TRBV7-9,CASSPAREDRQPQHF,TGTGCCAGCAGCCCGGCCAGGGAGGATCGTCAGCCCCAGCATTTT
-,TRBD1,TRBJ1-5,TRBV30,CAWKRGGGESGQPQHF,TGTGCCTGGAAAAGAGGAGGGGGCGAGTCGGGTCAGCCCCAGCATTTT
-,TRBD1,TRBJ1-5,TRBV18,CASSLTRGTGTSQPQHF,TGTGCCAGCTCCCTCACCCGCGGGACAGGGACGAGTCAGCCCCAGCATTTT
-,TRBD1,TRBJ1-5,TRBV6-2/TRBV6-3,CASSYLGQGQQPQHF,TGTGCCAGCAGTTACCTCGGACAGGGGCAACAGCCCCAGCATTTT
-,TRBD1,TRBJ1-5,TRBV28,CASIGGQGLPQPQHF,TGTGCCAGCATCGGGGGACAGGGCCTCCCTCAGCCCCAGCATTTT
-,TRBD2,TRBJ2-3,TRBV13,CASSLRVTSGGSADTQYF,TGTGCCAGCAGCTTACGGGTGACTAGCGGGGGTTCGGCAGATACGCAGTATTTT
-,TRBD1,TRBJ2-7,TRBV5-6,CASSFDRGDYEQYF,TGTGCCAGCAGCTTCGACAGGGGGGACTACGAGCAGTACTTC
once,-,TRBJ1-4,TRBV5-4,CASGLGGATNEKLFF,TGTGCCAGCGGGCTAGGAGGGGCAACTAATGAAAAACTGTTTTTT